The 11 T cell receptor beta chains below were found in one sample sequenced in a study of Tregs in tolerant kidney transplant recipients. The nonmyeloablative bone marrow transplants came from related graft donors, with transient mixed chimerism. Repertoires were generated with immunoSEQ multiplex PCR, while TCRdb's copy carries only in-frame clones and drops some. This table holds about 64,000 clones, approximately 87% found once. Sequencing was performed on CD4+ T cells from blood (PBMCs), taken 6 months after the transplant. These receptor sequences come from a human patient who received a combined kidney and bone marrow transplant. The graft donor may account for some of the T cells.

The chain is built from TRBV6-1 and TRBJ2-7; D is possibly TRBD1 (6 bases). The length of the CDR3 is 14 residues. Trimming left V 2 bases short and J 5 bases short, with 13 bases between. CDR1 and CDR2 from the germline V gene are MNHNS and SASEGT. The CDR3 nucleotides are TGTGCCAGCAGTGAACAGGGGAGAGCAGACGAGCAGTACTTC. Encoded protein: CASSEQGRADEQYF.

In its sample, this clone was seen a few times. Here the CDR3 DNA reads TGTGCCAGCAGCTTTCCAGGGGGGTCCTATGGCTACACCTTC. Amino acid sequence: CASSFPGGSYGYTF. The gene calls are TRBV21-1 and TRBJ1-2; TRBD1 is the table's D call, not checked against the DNA. TRBV21-1 is an annotated pseudogene. The CDR3 sequence is 14 residues long.

V is TRBV9 and J is TRBJ2-2, with 12 bases aligning to TRBD1. The CDR3 loop spans 16 amino acids. Trimming removed 6 bases from V and 6 bases from J; junction bases left unmatched: 9. Germline CDR1 is SGDLS and CDR2 is YYNGEE. This chain's CDR3 is CASNKPGQGASGELFF. The CDR3 nucleotides are TGTGCCAGCAACAAACCGGGACAGGGGGCATCCGGGGAGCTGTTTTTT.

The chain joins TRBV7-2 to TRBJ1-3; possibly TRBD1 for D (5 bases). CDR1 and CDR2 (germline): SGHTA, FQGNSA. V lost 5 bases to trimming and J lost 8 bases, with 16 bases between them. CDR3 size: 14 residues. CDR3 bases: TGTGCCAGCAGCAGGGACTCACAGTGGGACACCATATATTTT. Amino acid sequence: CASSRDSQWDTIYF.

The gene calls are TRBV27 and TRBJ2-5; 7 bases fit TRBD1. Germline V lookup: CDR1 MNHEY, CDR2 SMNVEV (reference sequence). The CDR3 loop spans 14 amino acids. The V segment lost 7 bases and the J segment 2 bases; nucleotides outside the gene matches: 7. The CDR3 nucleotides are TGTGCCAGCAAACGACAGGGATGGCAAGAGACCCAGTACTTC. Translated, it gives CASKRQGWQETQYF.

V usage is TRBV2 and J usage is TRBJ1-2; TRBD1 matches 7 bases. Germline assignment: CDR1 SNHLY and CDR2 FYNNEI. J was trimmed by 7 bases and V by 9 bases; bases with no gene match: 11. The CDR3 extends over 13 amino acids. This chain's CDR3 is CASLTTGVGGYTF. As DNA, the CDR3 is TGTGCCAGTCTCACTACAGGGGTCGGTGGCTACACCTTC. Complete variable domain (other parts from reference TRBV2 and TRBJ1-2): EPEVTQTPSHQVTQMGQEVILRCVPISNHLYFYWYRQILGQKVEFLVSFYNNEISEKSEIFDDQFSVERPDGSNFTLKIRSTKLEDSAMYFCASLTTGVGGYTFGSGTRLTVV.

The V call is TRBV5-4, the J call TRBJ1-2; TRBD1 is a possible D gene (5 bases). Germline values: CDR1 SGHNT, CDR2 YYREEE (reference sequence). Trimming left V 0 bases short and J 7 bases short, with 10 bases between. There are 13 residues in the CDR3. For the CDR3, the DNA is TGTGCCAGCAGCTTGGAGTCAGGGTTTGGCTACACCTTC. Encoded protein: CASSLESGFGYTF.

The chain is built from TRBV29-1 and TRBJ2-7; 9 bases line up with TRBD1. The CDR3 length is 13 residues. Germline values: CDR1 SQVTM, CDR2 ANQGSEA. V trimming: 4 bases; J trimming: 3 bases; junction bases outside the gene matches: 4. The CDR3 region has the DNA TGCAGCGTTGCCCTGACAGGGGGCTACGAGCAGTACTTC. Its translation is CSVALTGGYEQYF.

The J gene is TRBJ2-7, the V gene TRBV5-1; perhaps TRBD2 as D (5 bases). The CDR3 consists of 14 residues. Germline CDR1 reads SGHRS; CDR2 reads YFSETQ. V gave up 2 bases and J gave up 3 bases, with 12 bases separating them. CDR3 amino acids: CASSLAGAGYEQYF. CDR3 sequence (DNA): TGCGCCAGCAGCTTAGCAGGCGCGGGCTACGAGCAGTACTTC.

The chain employs TRBV25-1 and TRBJ2-5, with D maybe TRBD1 (7 bases). This CDR3 has 12 residues. CDR1 and CDR2 from the germline V gene are MGHDK and SYGVNS. V was cut by 5 bases and J by 5 bases, with 9 bases left in between. The CDR3 loop reads CASSSGGETQYF. DNA for the CDR3: TGTGCCAGCAGTTCAGGGGGGGAGACCCAGTACTTC.

The gene calls are TRBV4-2 and TRBJ2-5; 14 nucleotides match TRBD2. V lost 3 bases, J lost 4 bases, and 10 bases stayed unmatched. The length of the CDR3 is 18 residues. Germline values: CDR1 LGHNA, CDR2 YNFKEQ. The CDR3 DNA sequence: TGTGCCAGCAGCCAGGGACTAGCGGGGGTGCCGCGGGTAGAGACCCAGTACTTC. Translation gives CASSQGLAGVPRVETQYF.